Shown below are 6 T cell receptor beta chains from a single sample sequenced in a study of OX40 agonist ivuxolimab in advanced cancers. TCRdb keeps only in-frame clones here, not all; method: immunoSEQ multiplex PCR. This sample has around 84,000 clones, with about 88% found just once. The sample consisted of CD4+ or CD8+ T cells sorted from blood, taken in a trial of the OX40 agonist ivuxolimab. The origin of the receptors is an adult with an advanced solid tumor such as melanoma, head and neck, liver or kidney cancer.

The V call is TRBV27, the J call TRBJ1-5, with D possibly being TRBD1 (5 bases). The CDR3 consists of 15 residues. Germline V gene lookup returns CDR1 MNHEY and CDR2 SMNVEV (reference sequence). V was clipped by 2 bases and J by 6 bases, with 14 bases between them. This CDR3 is CASSLQAGFGQPQHF. The DNA for the CDR3 is TGTGCCAGCAGTTTACAGGCAGGGTTTGGTCAGCCCCAGCATTTT.

The chain has TRBV2 and TRBJ2-3, with a possible D match to TRBD2 (5 bases). The CDR3 covers 13 residues. Trimming left V 10 bases short and J 2 bases short, with 13 bases between. CDR1 is SNHLY, CDR2 FYNNEI, per germline. The CDR3 region has the DNA TGTGCCACCTCGGACTCCTTCACAGATACGCAGTATTTT. Encoded protein: CATSDSFTDTQYF.

The chain recombines TRBV11-2 with TRBJ1-1; D is perhaps TRBD1 (5 bases). V was shortened by 3 bases and J by 7 bases, with 12 bases between the two germline ends. The germline V gene encodes CDR1 SGHAT and CDR2 FQNNGV. The CDR3 is made up of 13 amino acids. The CDR3 region is CASSFSGRGEAFF. As DNA, the CDR3 is TGTGCCAGCAGCTTCTCAGGGAGGGGTGAAGCTTTCTTT.

The chain combines TRBV14 with TRBJ2-4, with D unresolved. The germline V and J ends were trimmed by 0 bases and 8 bases, with 11 bases remaining between them. Germline V gene data show CDR1 as SGHDN and CDR2 as FVKESK. This CDR3 has 14 amino acids. CDR3 in DNA: TGTGCCAGCAGCCAAGAAAAAGGGCGAGACATTCAGTACTTC. Protein product: CASSQEKGRDIQYF.

The V gene is TRBV30, the J gene TRBJ2-7, with D possibly being TRBD1 (5 bases). The CDR3 totals 13 residues. Trimming left V 0 bases short and J 2 bases short, with 8 bases between. The germline CDR1 and CDR2 sequences are GTSNPN and SVGIG (reference sequence). The CDR3 DNA is TGTGCCTGGAGTGTGGAACAGGCCTACGAGCAGTACTTC. Translation: CAWSVEQAYEQYF.

V usage is TRBV28 and J usage is TRBJ2-4; possible D gene TRBD2, 5 bases. Germline V lookup: CDR1 MDHEN, CDR2 SYDVKM. The CDR3 consists of 13 residues. V gave up 2 bases and J gave up 9 bases, with 11 bases separating them. The chain's CDR3 is CASSLNSRGIQYF. The CDR3 DNA reads as TGTGCCAGCAGTTTAAACTCCCGGGGCATTCAGTACTTC.